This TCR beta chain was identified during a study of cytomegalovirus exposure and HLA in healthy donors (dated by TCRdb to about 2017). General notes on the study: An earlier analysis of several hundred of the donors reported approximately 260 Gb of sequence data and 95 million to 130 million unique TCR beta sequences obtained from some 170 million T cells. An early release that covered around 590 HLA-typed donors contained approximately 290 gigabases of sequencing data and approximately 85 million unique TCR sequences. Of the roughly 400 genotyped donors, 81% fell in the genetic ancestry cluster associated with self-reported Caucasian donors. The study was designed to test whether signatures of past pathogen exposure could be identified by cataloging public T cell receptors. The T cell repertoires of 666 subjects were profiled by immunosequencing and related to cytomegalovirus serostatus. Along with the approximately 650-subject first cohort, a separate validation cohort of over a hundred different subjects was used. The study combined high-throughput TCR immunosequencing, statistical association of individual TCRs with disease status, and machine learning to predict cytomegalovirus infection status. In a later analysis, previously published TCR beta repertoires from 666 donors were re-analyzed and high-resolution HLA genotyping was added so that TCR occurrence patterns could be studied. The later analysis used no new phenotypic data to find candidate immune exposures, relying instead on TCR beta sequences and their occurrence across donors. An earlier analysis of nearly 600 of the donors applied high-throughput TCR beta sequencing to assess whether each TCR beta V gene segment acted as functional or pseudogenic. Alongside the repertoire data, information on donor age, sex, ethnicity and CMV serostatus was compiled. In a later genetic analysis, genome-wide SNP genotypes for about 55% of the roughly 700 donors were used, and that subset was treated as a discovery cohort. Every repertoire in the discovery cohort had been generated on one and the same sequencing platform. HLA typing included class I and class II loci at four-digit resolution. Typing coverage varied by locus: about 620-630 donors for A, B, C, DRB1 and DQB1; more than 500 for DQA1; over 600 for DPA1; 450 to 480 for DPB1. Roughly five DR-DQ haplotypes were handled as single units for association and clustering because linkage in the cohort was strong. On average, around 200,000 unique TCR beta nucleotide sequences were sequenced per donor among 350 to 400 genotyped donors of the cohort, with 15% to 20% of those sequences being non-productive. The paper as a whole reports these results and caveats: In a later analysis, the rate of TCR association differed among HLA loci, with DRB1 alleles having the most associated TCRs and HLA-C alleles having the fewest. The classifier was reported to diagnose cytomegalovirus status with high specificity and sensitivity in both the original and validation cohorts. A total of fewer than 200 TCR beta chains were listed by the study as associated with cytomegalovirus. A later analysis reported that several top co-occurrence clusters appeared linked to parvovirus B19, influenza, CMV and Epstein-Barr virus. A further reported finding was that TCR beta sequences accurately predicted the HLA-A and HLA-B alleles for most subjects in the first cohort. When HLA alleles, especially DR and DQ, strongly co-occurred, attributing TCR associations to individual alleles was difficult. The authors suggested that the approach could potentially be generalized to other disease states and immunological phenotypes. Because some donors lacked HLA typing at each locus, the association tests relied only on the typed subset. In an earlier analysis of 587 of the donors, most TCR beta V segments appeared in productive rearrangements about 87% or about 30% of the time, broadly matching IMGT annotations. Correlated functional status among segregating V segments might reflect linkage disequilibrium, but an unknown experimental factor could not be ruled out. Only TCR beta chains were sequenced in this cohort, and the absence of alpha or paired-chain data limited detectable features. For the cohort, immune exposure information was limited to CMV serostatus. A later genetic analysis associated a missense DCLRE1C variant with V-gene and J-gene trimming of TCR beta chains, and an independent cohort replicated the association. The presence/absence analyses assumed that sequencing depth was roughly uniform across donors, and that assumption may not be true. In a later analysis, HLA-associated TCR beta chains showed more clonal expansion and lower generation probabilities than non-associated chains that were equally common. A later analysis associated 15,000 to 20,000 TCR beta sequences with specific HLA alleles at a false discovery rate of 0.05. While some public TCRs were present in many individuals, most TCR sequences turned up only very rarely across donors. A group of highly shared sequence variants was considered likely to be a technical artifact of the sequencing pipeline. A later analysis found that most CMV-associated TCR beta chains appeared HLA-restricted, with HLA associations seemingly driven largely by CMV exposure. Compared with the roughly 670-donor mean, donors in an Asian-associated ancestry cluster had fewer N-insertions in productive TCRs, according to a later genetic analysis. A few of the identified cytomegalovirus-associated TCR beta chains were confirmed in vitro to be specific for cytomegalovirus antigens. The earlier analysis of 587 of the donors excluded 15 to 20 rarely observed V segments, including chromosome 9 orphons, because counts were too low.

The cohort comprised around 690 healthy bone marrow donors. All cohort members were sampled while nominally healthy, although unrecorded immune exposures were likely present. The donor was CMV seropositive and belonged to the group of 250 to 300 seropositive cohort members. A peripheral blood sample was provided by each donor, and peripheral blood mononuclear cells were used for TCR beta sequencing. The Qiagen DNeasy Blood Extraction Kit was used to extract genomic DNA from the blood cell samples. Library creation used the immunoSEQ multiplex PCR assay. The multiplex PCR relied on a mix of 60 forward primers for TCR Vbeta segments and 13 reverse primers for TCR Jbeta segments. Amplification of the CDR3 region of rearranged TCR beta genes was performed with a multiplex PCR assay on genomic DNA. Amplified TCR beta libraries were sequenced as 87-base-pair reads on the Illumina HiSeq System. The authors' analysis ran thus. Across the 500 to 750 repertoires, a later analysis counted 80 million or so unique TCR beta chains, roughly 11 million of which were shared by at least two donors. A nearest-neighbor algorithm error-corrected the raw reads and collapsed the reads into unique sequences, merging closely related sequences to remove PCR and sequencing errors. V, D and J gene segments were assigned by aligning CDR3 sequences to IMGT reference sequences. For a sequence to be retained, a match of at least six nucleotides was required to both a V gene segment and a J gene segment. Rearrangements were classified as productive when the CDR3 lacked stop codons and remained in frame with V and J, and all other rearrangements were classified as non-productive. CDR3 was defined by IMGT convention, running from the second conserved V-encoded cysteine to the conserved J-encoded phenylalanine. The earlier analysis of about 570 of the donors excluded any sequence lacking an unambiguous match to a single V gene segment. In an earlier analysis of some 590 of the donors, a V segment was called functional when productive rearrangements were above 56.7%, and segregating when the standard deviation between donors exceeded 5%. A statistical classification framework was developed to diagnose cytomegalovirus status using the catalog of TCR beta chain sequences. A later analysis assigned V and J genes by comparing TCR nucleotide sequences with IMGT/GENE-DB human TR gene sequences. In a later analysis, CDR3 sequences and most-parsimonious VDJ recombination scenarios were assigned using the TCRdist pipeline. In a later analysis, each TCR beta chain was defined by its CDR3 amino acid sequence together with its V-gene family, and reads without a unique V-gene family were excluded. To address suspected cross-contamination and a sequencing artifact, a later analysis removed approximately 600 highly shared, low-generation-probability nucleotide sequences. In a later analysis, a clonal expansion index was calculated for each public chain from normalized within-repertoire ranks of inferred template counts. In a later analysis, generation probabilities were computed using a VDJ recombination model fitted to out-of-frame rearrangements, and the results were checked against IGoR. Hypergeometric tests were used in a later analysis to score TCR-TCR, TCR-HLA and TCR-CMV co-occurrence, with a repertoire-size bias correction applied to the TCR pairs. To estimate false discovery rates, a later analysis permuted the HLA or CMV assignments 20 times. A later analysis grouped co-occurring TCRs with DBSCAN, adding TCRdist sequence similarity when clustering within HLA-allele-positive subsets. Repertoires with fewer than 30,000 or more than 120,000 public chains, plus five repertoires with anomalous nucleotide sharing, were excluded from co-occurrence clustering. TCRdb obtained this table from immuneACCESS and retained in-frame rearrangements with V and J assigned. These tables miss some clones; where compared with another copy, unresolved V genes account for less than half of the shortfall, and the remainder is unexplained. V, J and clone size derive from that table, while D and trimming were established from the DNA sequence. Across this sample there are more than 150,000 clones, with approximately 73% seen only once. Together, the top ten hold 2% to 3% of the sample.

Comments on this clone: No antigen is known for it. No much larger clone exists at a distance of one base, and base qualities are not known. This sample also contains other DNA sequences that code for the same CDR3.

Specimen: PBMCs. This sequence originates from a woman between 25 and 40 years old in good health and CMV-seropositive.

This receptor has the CDR3 CASSLGQHYGYTF. The sequenced DNA: TGTGCCAGCAGCTTAGGCCAACATTATGGCTACACCTTC. The V and J segments used are TRBV7-2 and TRBJ1-2, with the D gene uncertain. V gives up 1 base and J gives up 5 bases, and the segment between their germline ends measures 8 bases. The CDR3 covers 13 residues, taking in both the cysteine and the phenylalanine. The retained sequence is limited to the CDR3, 39 bases, with the frame set at the first base. The germline V gene yields SGHTA for CDR1 and FQGNSA for CDR2.